Below are 19 T cell receptor beta chains sequenced from a single sample in a study of T cell responses to AZD1222 COVID-19 vaccine. Repertoires were generated with immunoSEQ multiplex PCR, while TCRdb's copy carries only in-frame clones and drops some. The sample records approximately 100,000 clones, 85% to 90% being singletons. The sequencing used peripheral blood, collected on day 0 of AZD1222 vaccination. These receptors came from an adult in good health.

This clone was observed once. This rearrangement joins TRBV9 to TRBJ2-5, with D maybe TRBD1 (6 bases). The CDR3 contains 16 residues. The germline V gene has CDR1 SGDLS and CDR2 YYNGEE. Trimming cost V 2 bases and J 1 base, with 15 bases left between them. CDR3 bases: TGTGCCAGCAGCGTTTCCCCTTCAGGGGCCCAAGAGACCCAGTACTTC. Encoded protein: CASSVSPSGAQETQYF.

V usage is TRBV19 and J usage is TRBJ1-2; a possible D gene is TRBD1 (5 bases). Per germline, CDR1 LNHDA and CDR2 SQIVND (reference sequence). The V and J ends lost 4 bases and 8 bases respectively, with 35 bases between them. This CDR3 is 20 amino acids long. In DNA, the CDR3 is TGTGCCAGTAGTACATGGAAAGATCAGGTGGTCGAGGAACTCGGGGGGGGCTACACCTTC. Translating it yields CASSTWKDQVVEELGGGYTF.

The rearrangement joins TRBV7-3 to TRBJ2-5; D could derive from TRBD1 or TRBD2 (6 bases each). V was trimmed by 2 bases and J by 4 bases, leaving 11 bases between them. The CDR3 has 14 amino acids. Per germline, CDR1 SGHTA and CDR2 FQGTGA. In DNA form, the CDR3 reads TGTGCCAGCAGCTTATCCGGGGGCAGAGAGACCCAGTACTTC. Amino acid sequence: CASSLSGGRETQYF.

This clone was observed a few times. This chain uses TRBV10-3 with TRBJ2-1; D is uncertain. The CDR3 covers 13 residues. Germline CDR1 is ENHRY and CDR2 is SYGVKD. V lost 7 bases to trimming and J lost 2 bases, with 9 bases between them. CDR3 loop: CAITSDAYNEQFF. The CDR3 DNA follows: TGTGCCATCACCTCGGACGCCTACAATGAGCAGTTCTTC.

The genes are TRBV9 and TRBJ2-3, with unresolved D. V was shortened by 0 bases and J by 6 bases, with 17 bases between the two germline ends. In germline, CDR1 is SGDLS, CDR2 YYNGEE. There are 16 residues in the CDR3. The CDR3 region has the DNA TGTGCCAGCAGCGTAGCTTATTCGACGACGATGGATACGCAGTATTTT. This encodes CASSVAYSTTMDTQYF.

The chain recombines TRBV18 with TRBJ2-7, with D perhaps matching TRBD1 (6 bases). Trimming cost V 2 bases and J 3 bases, with 14 bases left between them. Germline assignment: CDR1 KGHSH and CDR2 LQKENI. This CDR3 has 15 amino acids. The CDR3 sequence: CASSPGTTQNYEQYF. Written as DNA, the CDR3 is TGTGCCAGCTCACCAGGGACAACCCAGAACTACGAGCAGTACTTC. Filled out from reference TRBV18 and TRBJ2-7, the complete variable domain reads NAGVMQNPRHLVRRRGQEARLRCSPMKGHSHVYWYRQLPEEGLKFMVYLQKENIIDESGMPKERFSAEFPKEGPSILRIQQVVRGDSAAYFCASSPGTTQNYEQYFGPGTRLTVT.

This sequence joins TRBV6-4 and TRBJ2-2; a possible D gene is TRBD2 (7 bases). The CDR3 has 17 residues. Germline loops: CDR1 MRHNA, CDR2 SNTAGT. Deletions cut 5 bases from V and 3 bases from J, with 19 bases between. The chain's CDR3 is CASSRGSASGHTGELFF. The CDR3, as DNA: TGTGCCAGCAGTAGGGGGTCGGCTAGCGGCCACACCGGGGAGCTGTTTTTT.

Only one count was recorded for this clone. Written as DNA, the CDR3 is TGTGCCAGTAGTACAGGATACTCTGGGGCCAACGTCCTGACTTTC. Protein product: CASSTGYSGANVLTF. This rearrangement joins TRBV19 to TRBJ2-6; no clear D gene. Per germline, CDR1 LNHDA and CDR2 SQIVND (reference sequence). The CDR3 is 15 amino acids. The V end was cut by 4 bases, the J end by 0 bases, with 7 bases between.

V is TRBV5-1 and J is TRBJ1-4; D may be TRBD1 (5 bases). V lost 1 base, J lost 7 bases, and 14 bases lay in between. CDR1 is SGHRS and CDR2 is YFSETQ in the germline V gene. The CDR3 runs to 15 residues. CDR3 DNA: TGCGCCAGCAGCTTGCGATCAGGGAGGGGTGAAAAACTGTTTTTT. Protein product: CASSLRSGRGEKLFF.

The V call is TRBV27, the J call TRBJ1-4; 8 bases agree with TRBD1. Trimming at V came to 4 bases and at J to 7 bases, leaving 8 bases not matched to a gene. The CDR3 sequence is 15 residues long. Germline CDR1 reads MNHEY; CDR2 reads SMNVEV (reference sequence). This CDR3 is CASSSWTGQSEKLFF. The CDR3 DNA sequence: TGTGCCAGCAGTTCCTGGACAGGGCAAAGTGAAAAACTGTTTTTT.

The chain couples TRBV28 to TRBJ2-2; perhaps D is TRBD1 or TRBD2 (6 bases each). Deletions cut 4 bases from V and 2 bases from J, with 11 bases between. Germline CDR1 MDHEN, CDR2 SYDVKM. The CDR3 spans 15 residues. CDR3 sequence: CASSSAGQNTGELFF. The CDR3 DNA reads as TGTGCCAGCAGTTCGGCGGGACAAAACACCGGGGAGCTGTTTTTT.

The V and J genes are TRBV27 and TRBJ1-1, with D unresolved. Germline-derived CDR1 and CDR2 are MNHEY and SMNVEV (reference sequence). CDR3 length: 12 residues. CDR3 sequence (DNA): TGTGCGGCGGGTGGGAAAGTTGGGTTGGCTTTCTTT. Residues: CAAGGKVGLAFF.

This rearrangement joins TRBV30 to TRBJ1-2; TRBD1 agrees at 8 bases. The junction had 4 bases not matched to a gene; V was cut back by 2 bases and J by 8 bases. This CDR3 has 12 amino acids. Germline V CDR1 and CDR2: GTSNPN, SVGIG (reference sequence). The CDR3 region is CAWSPGGGGYTF. The DNA for the CDR3 is TGTGCCTGGAGTCCAGGGGGCGGGGGCTACACCTTC.

The rearrangement uses TRBV3-1 (or the pseudogene TRBV3-2) and TRBJ1-2; D might be TRBD1 (5 bases). The CDR3 loop spans 15 amino acids. The V and J ends lost 3 bases and 8 bases respectively, with 19 bases between them. Germline loops: CDR1 LGHDT, CDR2 YNNKEL (reference sequence). The DNA of the CDR3 is TGTGCCAGCAGCCAGGCCGGGACTCAGGCGCGGGGCTACACCTTC. Its translation: CASSQAGTQARGYTF.

V gene TRBV7-2 combines with J gene TRBJ2-1; 15 bases align to TRBD2. From germline, CDR1 is SGHTA and CDR2 FQGNSA. V shed 3 bases, J shed 8 bases, and the junction held 2 bases outside the gene matches. There are 15 residues in the CDR3. CDR3 sequence reads: CASSFGLAGGDEQFF. The CDR3 DNA is TGTGCCAGCAGCTTCGGACTAGCGGGGGGGGATGAGCAGTTCTTC.

This clone occurred once. The chain links TRBV11-1 to TRBJ1-2; D possibly corresponds to TRBD1 (5 bases). The CDR3 runs to 15 residues. Germline V gives CDR1 SGHAT, CDR2 FQDESV (reference sequence). V dropped 5 bases and J dropped 4 bases, with 17 bases sitting between them. CDR3 loop: CASSPSGVRVYGYTF. The CDR3 DNA is TGTGCCAGCAGCCCTTCGGGGGTGCGCGTCTATGGCTACACCTTC.

This clone was seen a single time. The gene calls are TRBV19 and TRBJ1-2, with D perhaps matching TRBD1 (5 bases). V was trimmed by 3 bases and J by 6 bases, leaving 11 bases between them. CDR3 length: 13 amino acids. The germline V gene encodes CDR1 LNHDA and CDR2 SQIVND (reference sequence). This CDR3 reads CASSIPGLHGYTF. The CDR3 bases are TGTGCCAGTAGTATCCCAGGGCTCCATGGCTACACCTTC.

V usage is TRBV7-9 and J usage is TRBJ1-1; the D gene is possibly TRBD1 (5 bases). CDR3 length: 11 amino acids. V shed 4 bases and J shed 10 bases, with 10 bases lying between them. Per germline, CDR1 SEHNR and CDR2 FQNEAQ (reference sequence). CDR3 nucleotides: TGTGCCAGCAGCTCGGGGCCGAGAGCTTTCTTT. Its protein is CASSSGPRAFF. Filled out from reference TRBV7-9 and TRBJ1-1, the complete variable domain reads DTGVSQNPRHKITKRGQNVTFRCDPISEHNRLYWYRQTLGQGPEFLTYFQNEAQLEKSRLLSDRFSAERPKGSFSTLEIQRTEQGDSAMYLCASSSGPRAFFGQGTRLTVV.

The chain joins TRBV5-4 to TRBJ2-7, with 10 bases aligning to TRBD1. There are 13 residues in the CDR3. Germline CDR1 reads SGHNT; CDR2 reads YYREEE (reference sequence). Trimming cost V 4 bases and J 5 bases; bases outside gene matches: 3. The CDR3 sequence is CASSPDRGDEQYF. CDR3 in DNA: TGTGCCAGCAGCCCGGACAGGGGGGACGAGCAGTACTTC.